Sequencing of this T cell receptor beta chain was carried out in a study of control samples from healthy donors and cancer patients. The repertoire was sequenced with immunoSEQ multiplex PCR; TCRdb's copy has only in-frame clones and lacks some. The profile shows 95,000 to 120,000 clones, about 80% of them singletons. The germline gives CDR1 SGHNT, CDR2 YYREEE (reference sequence). This CDR3 comprises 16 residues. With 0 bases removed from V and 6 bases from J, the gap between germline ends came to 15 bases. This clonotype was obtained from a man aged 18 to 30 in good health. Sequencing input: blood. The chain carries TRBV5-4 and TRBJ2-2; D remains ambiguous. Here the CDR3 reads CASSLASEFLAGELFF. The CDR3 region has the DNA TGTGCCAGCAGCTTGGCTAGTGAGTTTTTGGCCGGGGAGCTGTTTTTT.